This T cell receptor beta chain was documented in a study of T cells in Graves' hyperthyroidism and ophthalmopathy. The CDR3 consists of 16 residues. Germline CDR1 and CDR2: MDHEN and SYDVKM. V lost 3 bases and J lost 4; bases outside the gene matches: 7. Using RNA transcripts as the source, TCR beta CDR3 regions were amplified. First-round RT-PCR with HTBI primers amplified the TCR CDR3 region. Using its own MiXCR run on the multiplex PCR reads, TCRdb lists one record per CDR3 protein. Counted here are approximately 690,000 distinct CDR3 sequences, about 15% occurring once; the ten biggest clones make up roughly an eighth. Ten or more counts support this clonotype.

This TCR was recovered from a woman aged 50 to 60 with Graves' ophthalmopathy. Sequenced material: blood. J is TRBJ2-1 and V is TRBV28; 9 nucleotides align to TRBD2. The CDR3 is CASSFYGGRGYNEQFF. CDR3 nucleotide sequence: TGTGCCAGCAGTTTCTACGGCGGGAGGGGATACAATGAGCAGTTCTTC.